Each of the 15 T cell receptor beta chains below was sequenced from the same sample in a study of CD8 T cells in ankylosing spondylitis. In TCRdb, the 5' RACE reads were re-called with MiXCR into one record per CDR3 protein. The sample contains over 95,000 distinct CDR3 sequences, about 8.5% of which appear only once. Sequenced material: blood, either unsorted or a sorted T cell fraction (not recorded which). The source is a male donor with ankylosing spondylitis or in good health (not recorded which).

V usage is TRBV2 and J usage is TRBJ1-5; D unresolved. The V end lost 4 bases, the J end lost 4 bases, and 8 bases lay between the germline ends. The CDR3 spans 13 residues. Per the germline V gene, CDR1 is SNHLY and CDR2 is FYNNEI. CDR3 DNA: TGTGCCAGCAGTGCTAGCCGGAATCAGCCCCAGCATTTT. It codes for CASSASRNQPQHF.

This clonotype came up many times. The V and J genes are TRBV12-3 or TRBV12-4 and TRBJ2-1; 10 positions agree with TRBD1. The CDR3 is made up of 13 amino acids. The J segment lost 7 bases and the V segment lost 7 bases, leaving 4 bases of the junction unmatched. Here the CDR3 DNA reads TGTGCCAGCATGACAGGGGGCGGGAATGAGCAGTTCTTC. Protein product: CASMTGGGNEQFF.

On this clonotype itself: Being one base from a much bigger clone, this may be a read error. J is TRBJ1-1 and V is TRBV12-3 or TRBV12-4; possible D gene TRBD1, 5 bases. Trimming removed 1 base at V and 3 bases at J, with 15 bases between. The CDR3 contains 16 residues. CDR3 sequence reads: CASSLDRGSMDTEAFF. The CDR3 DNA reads TGTGCCAGCAGTTTAGATAGGGGCTCGATGGACACTGAAGCTTTCTTT.

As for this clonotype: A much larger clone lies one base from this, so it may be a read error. The CDR3 protein is CVSSQDPGQRFNEQFF. The CDR3 DNA reads as TGCGTCAGCAGCCAAGATCCGGGACAGAGGTTCAATGAGCAGTTCTTC. The gene calls are TRBV4-3 and TRBJ2-1; TRBD1 matches 7 bases. This CDR3 is built from 16 residues. Germline V CDR1 and CDR2: LGHNA, YSLEER.

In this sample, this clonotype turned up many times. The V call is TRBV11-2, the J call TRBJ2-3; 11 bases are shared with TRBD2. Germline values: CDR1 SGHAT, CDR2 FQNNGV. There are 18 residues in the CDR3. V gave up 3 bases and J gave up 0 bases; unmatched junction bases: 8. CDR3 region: CASSFLAGGQGSTDTQYF. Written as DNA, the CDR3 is TGTGCCAGCAGCTTTCTAGCGGGGGGCCAGGGGAGCACAGATACGCAGTATTTT.

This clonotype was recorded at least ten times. CDR3 region: CASSPTQNEQFF. The CDR3, as DNA: TGTGCCAGCAGCCCCACGCAGAATGAGCAGTTCTTC. The chain couples TRBV9 to TRBJ2-1; D is undetermined. In germline, CDR1 is SGDLS, CDR2 YYNGEE. The CDR3 has 12 amino acids. V lost 4 bases and J lost 7, with 9 bases in between.

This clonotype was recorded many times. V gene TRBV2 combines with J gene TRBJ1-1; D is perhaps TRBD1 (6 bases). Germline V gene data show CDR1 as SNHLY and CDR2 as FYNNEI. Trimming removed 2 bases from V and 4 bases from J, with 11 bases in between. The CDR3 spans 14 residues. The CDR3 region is CASSELGGATEAFF. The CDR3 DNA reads TGTGCCAGCAGTGAATTAGGGGGGGCCACTGAAGCTTTCTTT.

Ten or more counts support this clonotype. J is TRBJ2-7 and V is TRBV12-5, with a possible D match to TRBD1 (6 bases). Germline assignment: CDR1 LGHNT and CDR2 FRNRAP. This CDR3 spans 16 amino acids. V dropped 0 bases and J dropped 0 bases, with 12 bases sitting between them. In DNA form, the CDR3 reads TGTGCTAGTGGTTTGGTCCGGGACACGAGCTCCTACGAGCAGTACTTC. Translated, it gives CASGLVRDTSSYEQYF.

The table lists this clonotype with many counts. The CDR3 loop reads CASSWLAGESSYEQYF. CDR3 sequence (DNA): TGTGCCAGCAGCTGGCTAGCGGGGGAAAGCTCCTACGAGCAGTACTTC. The chain employs TRBV13 and TRBJ2-7, with 10 bases identical to TRBD2. The CDR3 length is 16 residues. Per germline, CDR1 PRHDT and CDR2 FYEKMQ (reference sequence). Trimming at V came to 4 bases and at J to 0 bases, leaving 6 bases not matched to a gene.

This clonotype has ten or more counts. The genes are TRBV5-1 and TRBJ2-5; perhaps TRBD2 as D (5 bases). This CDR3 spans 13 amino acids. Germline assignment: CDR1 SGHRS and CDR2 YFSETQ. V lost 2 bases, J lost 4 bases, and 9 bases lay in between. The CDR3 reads CASSFSGRETQYF. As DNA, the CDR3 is TGCGCCAGCAGCTTTTCGGGGAGAGAGACCCAGTACTTC.

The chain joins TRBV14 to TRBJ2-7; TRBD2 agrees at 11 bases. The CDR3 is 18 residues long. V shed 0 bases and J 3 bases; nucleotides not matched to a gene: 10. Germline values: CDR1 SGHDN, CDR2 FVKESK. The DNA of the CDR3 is TGTGCCAGCAGCCAAGAAGAACCTTGGACTAGCGGGTACTACGAGCAGTACTTC. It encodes CASSQEEPWTSGYYEQYF.

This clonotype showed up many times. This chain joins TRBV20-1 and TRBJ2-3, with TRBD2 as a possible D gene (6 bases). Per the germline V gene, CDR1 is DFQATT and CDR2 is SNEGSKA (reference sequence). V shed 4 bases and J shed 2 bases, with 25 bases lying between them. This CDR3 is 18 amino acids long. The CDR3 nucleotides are TGCAGTGCTAATGCTCGGGGGAGCCTGAGTATCGTCACAGATACGCAGTATTTT. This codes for CSANARGSLSIVTDTQYF.

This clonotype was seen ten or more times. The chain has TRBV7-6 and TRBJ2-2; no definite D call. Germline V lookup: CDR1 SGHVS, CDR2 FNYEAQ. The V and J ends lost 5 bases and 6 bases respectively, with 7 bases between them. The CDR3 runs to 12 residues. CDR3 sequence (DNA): TGTGCCAGCAGCCCTTACCCCGGGGAGCTGTTTTTT. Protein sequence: CASSPYPGELFF.

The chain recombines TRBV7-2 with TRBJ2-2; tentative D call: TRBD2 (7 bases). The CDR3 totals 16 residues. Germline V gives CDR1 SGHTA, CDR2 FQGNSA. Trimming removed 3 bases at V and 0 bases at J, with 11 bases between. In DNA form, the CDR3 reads TGTGCCAGCAGCTTTACGGGGGGCCCGAACACCGGGGAGCTGTTTTTT. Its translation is CASSFTGGPNTGELFF. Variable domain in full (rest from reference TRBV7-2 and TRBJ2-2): GAGVSQSPSNKVTEKGKDVELRCDPISGHTALYWYRQSLGQGLEFLIYFQGNSAPDKSGLPSDRFSAERTGGSVSTLTIQRTQQEDSAVYLCASSFTGGPNTGELFFGEGSRLTVL.

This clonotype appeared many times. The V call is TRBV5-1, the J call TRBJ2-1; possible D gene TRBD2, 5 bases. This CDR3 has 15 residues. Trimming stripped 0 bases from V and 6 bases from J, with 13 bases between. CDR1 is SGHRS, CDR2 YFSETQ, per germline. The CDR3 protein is CASSLGLATANEQFF. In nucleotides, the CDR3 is TGCGCCAGCAGCTTGGGGCTAGCAACGGCCAATGAGCAGTTCTTC.